The following is a T cell receptor beta chain sequence with its context. This CDR3 is built from 15 residues. CDR1 and CDR2 from the germline V gene are SEHNR and FQNEAQ (reference sequence). V was clipped by 5 bases and J by 6 bases, with 17 bases between them. The sample is drawn from a study of shared clonotypes between healthy human individuals. As handled by the study authors: Sequence data from immunoSEQ were junction-only and lacked quality scores; consequently, filtering differed. Assay used: immunoSEQ multiplex PCR; TCRdb lists only in-frame clones, some missing. Clonal size and the V and J genes are those of that table, whereas D and trimming came from the DNA. The sample carries 100,000 to 120,000 clones, 55% to 80% recorded once. CD45RO+ cells went into CD8 memory alongside CCR7-negative CD45RA+ TemRA cells.

The sequencing input was memory CD8+ T cells sorted from blood. Subset reported: CD45RO+ cells pooled with CCR7-negative TemRA cells. This receptor was taken from a woman in her 30s in good health. The chain couples TRBV7-9 to TRBJ1-5; possibly TRBD1 for D (5 bases). As DNA, the CDR3 is TGTGCCAGCAGCCCCATGGGGGTAGGGCCTCAGCCCCAGCATTTT. Amino acid sequence: CASSPMGVGPQPQHF.